Here is one T cell receptor (beta chain) with its context. The target antigen is unknown. Having ophthalmopathy, the donors showed moderate-to-severe activity, CAS ≥3 and NOSPECS ≥4, with disease lasting under 3 months. This specimen comes from a study of Graves' ophthalmopathy and Graves' hyperthyroidism. Study results and caveats: Clonotypes were expanded in thyroid at above 0.001 frequency, and most also appeared in blood.

Using RNA transcripts, the TCR beta CDR3 regions were amplified. RT-PCR in the first round used HTBI primers; a second-round multiplex PCR followed. A single record per CDR3 protein comes from TCRdb applying MiXCR to the multiplex PCR reads. This repertoire shows some 750,000 distinct CDR3 sequences, 35% to 50% found once; its top ten account for 40% to 55%. The CDR3 sequence is 13 residues long. Germline CDR1 SQVTM, CDR2 ANQGSEA. The clonotype was recovered from an adult man with Graves' ophthalmopathy. The chain recombines TRBV29-1 with TRBJ2-7; D possibly corresponds to TRBD1 (6 bases). The sample was peripheral blood. In DNA, the CDR3 is TGCAGACCTACGGCAGGGGCCGACTACGAGCAGTACTTC. Translated, it gives CRPTAGADYEQYF.